The count of the clone carrying this T cell receptor beta chain is one. The data derive from a study of blood T cell repertoires in COVID-19. Whole-study context: Spain, Italy and the United States supplied samples that represented acute and convalescent COVID-19. Sources were T cells, B-cell-depleted T cells, or PBMCs; the material itself was cDNA or gDNA.

Under the authors' procedure: Cell counts per sample came from amplifying reference gene primers. Data came from immunoSEQ multiplex PCR; TCRdb stores just in-frame clones and leaves some out. V, J and clone size are those of that table, while D and trimming were read from the DNA. The data hold about 210,000 clones, with about 88% observed a single time. The CDR3 totals 12 residues. With 6 bases removed from V and 5 bases from J, the gap between germline ends came to 8 bases. The source is a man aged 65-85 years with acute or convalescent COVID-19. The V call is TRBV12-3 or TRBV12-4, the J call TRBJ2-1, with TRBD2 as a possible D gene (5 bases). The sequenced sample was peripheral blood. The CDR3 protein is CASSRTDNEQFF. The CDR3 DNA reads as TGTGCCAGCAGCAGGACTGACAATGAGCAGTTCTTC.